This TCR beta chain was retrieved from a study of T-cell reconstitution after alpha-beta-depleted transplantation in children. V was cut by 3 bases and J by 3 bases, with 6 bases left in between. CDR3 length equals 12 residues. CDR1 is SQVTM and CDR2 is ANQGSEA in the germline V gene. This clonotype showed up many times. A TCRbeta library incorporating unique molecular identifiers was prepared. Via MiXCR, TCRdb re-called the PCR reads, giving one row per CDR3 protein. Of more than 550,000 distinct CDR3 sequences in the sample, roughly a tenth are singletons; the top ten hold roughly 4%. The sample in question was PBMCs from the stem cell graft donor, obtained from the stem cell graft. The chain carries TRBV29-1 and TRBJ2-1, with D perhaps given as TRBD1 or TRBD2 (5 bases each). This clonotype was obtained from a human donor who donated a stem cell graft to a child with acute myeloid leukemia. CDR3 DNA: TGCAGCGTTGAGGGACGCTACAATGAGCAGTTCTTC. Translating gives CSVEGRYNEQFF.